The sequence of this TCR beta chain was determined in a study of spatial heterogeneity in lung cancer. For the study at large: Matched bulk RNA-seq provided a T cell module score, and TCR transcript counts in tumor regions correlated strongly with it.

Sample share makes this clonotype medium-sized (0.01 to 0.1%). Its target is unknown. Each molecule of TCR cDNA was tagged with one unique molecular identifier. TCRdb analysed the 5' RACE reads with MiXCR anew, one entry per CDR3 protein. The repertoire holds just under 9,500 distinct CDR3 sequences, with approximately 7.6% as singletons. In germline, CDR1 is DFQATT, CDR2 SNEGSKA (reference sequence). Trimming took 5 bases from V and 5 from J, leaving 13 bases between them. The CDR3 has 13 amino acids. Study observations and caveats: The number of expanded tumor alpha and beta chains correlated with mutation number.

The time point denotes: sample taken at primary tumor resection. There were 72 donors, all of them untreated patients with early-stage non-small cell lung cancer. Whole RNA, which was extracted from tumor, nontumor lung tissue or frozen PBMC, was sequenced without any cell sorting. The rearrangement uses TRBV20-1 and TRBJ2-1; the D call may be TRBD1 or TRBD2 (5 bases each). This receptor was identified in a male donor with early-stage non-small cell lung cancer. Sample: lung tumor tissue, taken at surgery. CDR3 sequence reads: CSAGDLVNNEQFF. DNA of the CDR3: TGCAGTGCTGGGGACCTGGTAAACAATGAGCAGTTCTTC.